This is a list of T cell receptor beta chains from one sample in a study of regulatory and conventional T cells in RAG deficiency. Here immunoSEQ multiplex PCR was the method, and the copy in TCRdb shows in-frame clones only, minus some. The sample records more than 40,000 clones, approximately 90% being singletons. The sample was also reused in another study, on regulatory T cells.

Sample: CD4+ effector T cells sorted from blood. The source is a human donor in good health. The CDR3 runs from the conserved cysteine through the conserved F or W. Each record gives: CDR3 DNA, CDR3 protein, J gene, D gene, clone size, V gene, CDR3 length. The D gene is left open where the match is weak. The size of a clone is reported for some rows only, either as once, few or many, or as a class for expanded clones.

TGTGCCATCAAGGGGCTGGACAGCGATAATTCACCCCTCCACTTT CAIKGLDSDNSPLHF TRBJ1-6 - - TRBV10-3 15
TGTGCCAGCAGATTTACAGGGGGGAGCTCCTACGAGCAGTACTTC CASRFTGGSSYEQYF TRBJ2-7 TRBD1 - TRBV7-2 15
TGCGCCAGCAGCCAAGCGGGCAGCTCCTACAATGAGCAGTTCTTC CASSQAGSSYNEQFF TRBJ2-1 - - TRBV4-1 15
TGTGCCAGCAGTGAGGGTAATACAGGGGGCGGCAATCAGCCCCAGCATTTT CASSEGNTGGGNQPQHF TRBJ1-5 TRBD1 - TRBV6-1 17
TGTGCCAGCAGTCCGCGAGATTGGGGCGGAGATGGCTACACCTTC CASSPRDWGGDGYTF TRBJ1-2 - - TRBV6-6 15
TGTGCCAGCAGCTTACGAGCCGGGACAGAAGTGATCAACACTGAAGCTTTCTTT CASSLRAGTEVINTEAFF TRBJ1-1 TRBD1 once TRBV11-2 18
TGCGCCAGCAGTGGACAGCTTAATGAAAAACTGTTTTTT CASSGQLNEKLFF TRBJ1-4 - - TRBV5-1 13
TGCAGCGCCGGACTTAAAGAGACCCAGTACTTC CSAGLKETQYF TRBJ2-5 - - TRBV29-1 11
TGTGCCAGCAGGGCCGGGACAGCCTATGGCTACACCTTC CASRAGTAYGYTF TRBJ1-2 TRBD1 - TRBV6-5 13
TGTGCCAGCAGTTTATTCGCTAGCGGGACAGTTTCTAGCACAGATACGCAGTATTTT CASSLFASGTVSSTDTQYF TRBJ2-3 TRBD2 - TRBV27 19
TGTGCCAGTAGTCTAGGGCAGGGGTCAGATACGCAGTATTTT CASSLGQGSDTQYF TRBJ2-3 - - TRBV19 14
TGTGCCAGCAGCAAGCCAGCCGGGGAGCTGTTTTTT CASSKPAGELFF TRBJ2-2 - - TRBV28 12
TGTGCCTGGCTCGGACTAGCGGGAGGGGATACGCAGTATTTT CAWLGLAGGDTQYF TRBJ2-3 TRBD2 once TRBV30 14
TGTGCCAGCTCAAGAGGGGCAGGGCAGCCCCAGCATTTT CASSRGAGQPQHF TRBJ1-5 - - TRBV18 13
TGTGCCAGCAGTGCGAGCTCTGGGTTGAATGAGCAGTTCTTC CASSASSGLNEQFF TRBJ2-1 - - TRBV2 14
TGTGCCAGTAGTCGGCCGCCGTATGGCTACACCTTC CASSRPPYGYTF TRBJ1-2 - - TRBV19 12
TGTGCCAGCAGCTTGCAGGGATCTAACACAGATACGCAGTATTTT CASSLQGSNTDTQYF TRBJ2-3 - - TRBV5-8 15
TGTGCCAGCAGTTTGGCCGATAATGAAAAACTGTTTTTT CASSLADNEKLFF TRBJ1-4 - few TRBV28 13
TGTGCCAGCAGCTTAAGCGGGAGTAGTTACAATGAGCAGTTCTTC CASSLSGSSYNEQFF TRBJ2-1 TRBD2 - TRBV7-9 15
TGCGCCAGCAGCTTGAATCAAGGGACAGCCACGGAAGAGCAGTACTTC CASSLNQGTATEEQYF TRBJ2-5 TRBD1 - TRBV5-1 16
TGTGCCAGCAGCATTGGGACCTCCTACGAGCAGTACTTC CASSIGTSYEQYF TRBJ2-7 - - TRBV5-5 13
TGTGCCAGCTCACCACCCCTAGCGGGAGGGAATGAGCAGTTCTTC CASSPPLAGGNEQFF TRBJ2-1 TRBD2 - TRBV18 15
TGCGCCAGCAGCTGGGGGGCGGGAGATACGCAGTATTTT CASSWGAGDTQYF TRBJ2-3 - - TRBV5-1 13
TGTGCCACCAGTGAGCACCTCTATGGCTACACCTTC CATSEHLYGYTF TRBJ1-2 - - TRBV15 12
TGTGCCAGCAGCTTGAGGGATACGCAGTATTTT CASSLRDTQYF TRBJ2-3 - once TRBV5-6 11
TGTGCCAGCAGTCCCCTCCGAGAGACCCAGTACTTC CASSPLRETQYF TRBJ2-5 - - TRBV6-6 12
TGTGCCAGCAGAAGGACAGGAACCTACGAGCAGTACTTC CASRRTGTYEQYF TRBJ2-7 TRBD1 - TRBV28 13
TGCGCCAGCAGCTTGGACAGTCCAATGGTCGGTGATACGCAGTATTTT CASSLDSPMVGDTQYF TRBJ2-3 - - TRBV5-1 16
TGTGCCAGCTCCTCCCGGGCGGGAGGGAGCACAGATACGCAGTATTTT CASSSRAGGSTDTQYF TRBJ2-3 TRBD2 - TRBV18 16
TGTGCCAGCAGCTCCGGAGGTAGTGAGCAGTTCTTC CASSSGGSEQFF TRBJ2-1 - once TRBV7-3 12
TGCAGCGTTGAAGATCGTCTAGCCAAAAACATTCAGTACTTC CSVEDRLAKNIQYF TRBJ2-4 - - TRBV29-1 14
TGTGCCAGCAGCTTGGTACTAGCGGGGGGCACAGATACGCAGTATTTT CASSLVLAGGTDTQYF TRBJ2-3 TRBD2 - TRBV5-6 16
TGTGCCATCAGTGTGACTAGCGGGACCCTCAATGAGCAGTTCTTC CAISVTSGTLNEQFF TRBJ2-1 TRBD2 - TRBV10-3 15
TGTGCCAGCAGTACCCCAGGGGGAGGAGACTATGGCTACACCTTC CASSTPGGGDYGYTF TRBJ1-2 TRBD1 - TRBV28 15
TGTGCCAGTAGTATGAGGGGGACAGGGGGCCGAAAACTGTTTTTT CASSMRGTGGRKLFF TRBJ1-4 TRBD1 - TRBV19 15
TGTGCCAGCACATCGGGCCTCTCCTACGAGCAGTACTTC CASTSGLSYEQYF TRBJ2-7 - - TRBV6-5 13
TGTGCCAGCAGTGAAGCGCTGGGAAGCAATCAGCCCCAGCATTTT CASSEALGSNQPQHF TRBJ1-5 - few TRBV6-1 15
TGTGCCAGCAGCGACAGGGTGGTCGGAAAACTGTTTTTT CASSDRVVGKLFF TRBJ1-4 - - TRBV9 13